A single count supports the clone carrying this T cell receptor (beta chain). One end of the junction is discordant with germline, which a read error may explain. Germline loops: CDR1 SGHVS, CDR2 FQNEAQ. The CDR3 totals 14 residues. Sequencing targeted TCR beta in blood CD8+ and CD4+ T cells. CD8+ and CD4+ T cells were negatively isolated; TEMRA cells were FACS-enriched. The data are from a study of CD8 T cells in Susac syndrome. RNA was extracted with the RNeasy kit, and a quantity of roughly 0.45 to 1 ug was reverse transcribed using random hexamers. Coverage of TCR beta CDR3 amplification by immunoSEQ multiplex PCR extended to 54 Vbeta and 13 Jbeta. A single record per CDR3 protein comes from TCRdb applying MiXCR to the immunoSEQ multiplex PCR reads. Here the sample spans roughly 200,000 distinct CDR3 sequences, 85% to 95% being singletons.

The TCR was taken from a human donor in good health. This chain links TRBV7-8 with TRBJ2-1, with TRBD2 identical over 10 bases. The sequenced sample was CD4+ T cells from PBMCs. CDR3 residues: CASSSRNSGRLSIF. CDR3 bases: TGTGCCAGCAGCTCGAGAAATAGCGGGAGGTTGTCGATCTTC.